The entry that follows covers one TCR beta chain sequence. The clone's antigen remains unknown. No clone much larger than this one lies a single base away; base qualities are absent. These data come from a study of cytomegalovirus exposure and HLA in healthy donors (dated by TCRdb to 2016 to 2017). In the study overall: In an earlier analysis of fewer than 750 of the donors, around 300 Gb of sequence data and some 100 million unique TCR beta sequences from 150 million to 200 million T cells were reported. Roughly 300 gigabases of sequencing data and approximately 85 million unique TCR sequences were included in an early release covering roughly 600 HLA-typed donors. Of the 350 to 400 genotyped donors, approximately 83% fell in the genetic ancestry cluster associated with self-reported Caucasian donors. The study was designed to test whether signatures of past pathogen exposure could be identified by cataloging public T cell receptors. Using immunosequencing, the study profiled T cell repertoires from roughly 650 subjects and related those repertoires to cytomegalovirus serostatus. Along with the roughly 700-subject first cohort, a separate validation cohort of around 120 different subjects was used. High-throughput TCR immunosequencing, statistical association of individual TCRs with disease status, and machine learning were combined to predict cytomegalovirus infection status. To study patterns of TCR occurrence, a later analysis re-analyzed previously published TCR beta repertoires from around 700 donors and added high-resolution HLA genotyping. Rather than drawing on any new phenotypic data, the later analysis identified candidate immune exposures from TCR beta sequences and the way those sequences occurred across donors. To decide whether each TCR beta V gene segment behaved as functional or pseudogenic, an earlier analysis of several hundred of the donors relied on high-throughput TCR beta sequencing. Donor age, sex, ethnicity and CMV serostatus were collected together with the repertoire data. A later genetic analysis used genome-wide SNP genotypes for about 60% of the roughly 670 donors, treating that subset as a discovery cohort. All discovery cohort repertoires had been generated on a single sequencing platform. HLA typing included class I and class II loci at four-digit resolution. The number of typed donors differed by locus: 629-630 for A, B, C, DRB1 and DQB1; some 540 for DQA1; 606 for DPA1; and approximately 450 for DPB1. Four to six DR-DQ haplotypes were handled as single units for association and clustering, since linkage in the cohort was strong. Among 300 to 450 genotyped donors of the cohort, an average of roughly 240,000 unique TCR beta nucleotide sequences were sequenced per donor, roughly 20% of them non-productive. General findings and caveats noted by the study authors: The authors suggested that the approach could potentially be generalized to other disease states and immunological phenotypes. Only TCR beta chains were sequenced in this cohort, and the absence of alpha or paired-chain data limited detectable features. About 17 rarely observed V segments, including chromosome 9 orphons, were excluded from the earlier analysis of approximately 600 of the donors because counts were too low. According to a later analysis, parvovirus B19, influenza, CMV and Epstein-Barr virus appeared linked to several top co-occurrence clusters. Most TCR sequences were seen in very few donors, while some public TCRs were found in many individuals. An association between a missense DCLRE1C variant and V-gene and J-gene trimming of TCR beta chains was found in a later genetic analysis and replicated in an independent cohort. Immune exposure information for the cohort was limited to CMV serostatus. A later analysis associated 15,000 to 20,000 TCR beta sequences with specific HLA alleles at a false discovery rate of 0.05. Linkage disequilibrium might explain the correlated functional status among segregating V segments, but an unknown experimental factor could not be ruled out. A further reported finding was that TCR beta sequences accurately predicted the HLA-A and HLA-B alleles for most subjects in the first cohort. In the study, about 150 TCR beta chains were listed as associated with cytomegalovirus. The classifier was reported to diagnose cytomegalovirus status with high specificity and sensitivity in both the original and validation cohorts. A group of highly shared sequence variants was considered likely to be a technical artifact of the sequencing pipeline. In vitro tests confirmed that three of the cytomegalovirus-associated TCR beta chains recognize cytomegalovirus antigens. Roughly uniform sequencing depth across donors was assumed in presence/absence analyses, although this assumption may not hold. In a later analysis, HLA-associated TCR beta chains were found to be more clonally expanded and to have lower generation probabilities than equally common non-associated chains. A later analysis found that most CMV-associated TCR beta chains appeared HLA-restricted, with HLA associations seemingly driven largely by CMV exposure. An earlier analysis of around 600 of the donors showed that most TCR beta V segments appeared in productive rearrangements either about 87% or about 30% of the time, which broadly matched IMGT annotations. When HLA alleles, especially DR and DQ, strongly co-occurred, TCR associations were difficult to assign to individual alleles. According to a later analysis, TCR association rates differed among HLA loci, with DRB1 alleles showing the most associated TCRs and HLA-C alleles showing the fewest. Because some donors lacked HLA typing at each locus, the association tests relied only on the typed subset. Because the 87-base-pair reads could not distinguish some IMGT-functional V segments, including TRBV6-2 and TRBV6-3, those segments were excluded. A later genetic analysis reported fewer N-insertions in productive TCRs among donors in an Asian-associated ancestry cluster than the roughly 700-donor mean.

Libraries were constructed by the immunoSEQ multiplex PCR assay. For the multiplex PCR, a mixture combining 60 forward primers for TCR Vbeta segments and 13 reverse primers for TCR Jbeta segments was used. A multiplex PCR assay on genomic DNA amplified the CDR3 region of rearranged TCR beta genes. On the Illumina HiSeq System, the amplified TCR beta libraries were sequenced as 87-base-pair reads. The paper's data handling went like this. A later analysis counted 65 million to 90 million unique TCR beta chains across the 700 or so repertoires, and some 12 million of these chains were shared by at least two donors. Raw reads were error-corrected and collapsed into unique sequences by a nearest-neighbor algorithm in which closely related sequences were merged to remove PCR and sequencing errors. To assign V, D and J gene segments, CDR3 sequences were aligned to IMGT reference sequences. For a sequence to be retained, at least a six-nucleotide match to both a V gene segment and a J gene segment was required. A rearrangement counted as productive if the CDR3 had no stop codons and remained in frame with V and J, and every other rearrangement counted as non-productive. CDR3 was defined by IMGT convention, running from the second conserved V-encoded cysteine to the conserved J-encoded phenylalanine. The earlier analysis of 500 to 650 of the donors excluded any sequence lacking an unambiguous match to a single V gene segment. An earlier analysis of 587 of the donors called V segments functional above 56.7% productive rearrangements and segregating when the between-donor standard deviation exceeded 5%. A statistical classification framework was developed to diagnose cytomegalovirus status using the catalog of TCR beta chain sequences. A later analysis assigned V and J genes by comparing TCR nucleotide sequences with IMGT/GENE-DB human TR gene sequences. Using the TCRdist pipeline, a later analysis assigned CDR3 sequences along with most-parsimonious VDJ recombination scenarios. In a later analysis, every TCR beta chain was defined by the combination of its CDR3 amino acid sequence and its V-gene family, and reads without a unique V-gene family were dropped. In a later analysis, some 600 highly shared, low-generation-probability nucleotide sequences were removed to address suspected cross-contamination and a sequencing artifact. In a later analysis, a clonal expansion index for each public chain was calculated from normalized within-repertoire ranks of inferred template counts. In a later analysis, generation probabilities were computed using a VDJ recombination model fitted to out-of-frame rearrangements, and the results were checked against IGoR. In a later analysis, TCR-TCR, TCR-HLA and TCR-CMV co-occurrence was scored with hypergeometric tests, and a repertoire-size bias correction was applied to TCR pairs. A later analysis estimated false discovery rates by permuting HLA or CMV assignments 20 times. In a later analysis, co-occurring TCRs were grouped using DBSCAN, with TCRdist sequence similarity added in when clustering inside HLA-allele-positive subsets. For co-occurrence clustering, repertoires with fewer than 30,000 or more than 120,000 public chains were excluded, along with roughly 5 repertoires with anomalous nucleotide sharing. This immuneACCESS table, as held by TCRdb, lists in-frame sequences with V and J called but not all clones. Of the missing ones, under half trace to an unresolved V gene in checked studies; the others have no known cause. V and J calls and clone size are copied from that table; D and trimming were computed from the DNA. The sample table contains about 140,000 clones; only one count was recorded for roughly 76% of them. Together, the top ten hold roughly 4% of the sample.

The cohort consisted of 600 to 700 healthy bone marrow donors. At the time of sampling, every cohort member was nominally healthy, though immune exposures that went unrecorded were likely present. The donor was CMV seronegative and belonged to the group of under 400 seronegative cohort members. A peripheral blood sample was provided by each donor, and peripheral blood mononuclear cells were used for TCR beta sequencing. The Qiagen DNeasy Blood Extraction Kit was used to extract genomic DNA from the blood cell samples. V is clipped by 10 bases and J by 1 base, and the sequence between their germline boundaries is 16 bases long. Counted from cysteine to phenylalanine, this CDR3 has 14 amino acids. This entry keeps only the CDR3 DNA: 42 bases, framed from base 1. Based on the germline V gene (reference sequence), the CDR1 and CDR2 sequences are MNHNY and SVGAGI.

The clonotype originates from a man between 18 and 35 years old in good health and CMV-seronegative. The source material was PBMCs. Here the chain combines TRBV6-6 and TRBJ2-5; possibly the D gene is TRBD2, per 5 matching bases. For the CDR3, the sequence is CATRFTEAQETQYF. The DNA sequence follows: TGTGCCACCCGATTCACGGAGGCCCAAGAGACCCAGTACTTC.